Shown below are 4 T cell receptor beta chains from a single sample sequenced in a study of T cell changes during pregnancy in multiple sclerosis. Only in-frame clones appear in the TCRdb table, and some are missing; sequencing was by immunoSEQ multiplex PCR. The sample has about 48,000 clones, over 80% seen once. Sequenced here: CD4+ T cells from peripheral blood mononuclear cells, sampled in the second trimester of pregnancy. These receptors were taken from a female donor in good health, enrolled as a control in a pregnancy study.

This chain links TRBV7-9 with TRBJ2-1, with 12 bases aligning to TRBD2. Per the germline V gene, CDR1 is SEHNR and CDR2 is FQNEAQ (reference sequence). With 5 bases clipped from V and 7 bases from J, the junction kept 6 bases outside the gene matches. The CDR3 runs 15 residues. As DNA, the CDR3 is TGTGCCAGCAGCCCCACCGGGACTAGCGGGAATGAGCAGTTCTTC. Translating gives CASSPTGTSGNEQFF.

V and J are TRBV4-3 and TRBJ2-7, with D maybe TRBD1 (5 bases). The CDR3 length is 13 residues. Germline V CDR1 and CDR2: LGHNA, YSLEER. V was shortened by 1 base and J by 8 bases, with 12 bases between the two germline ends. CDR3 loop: CASSQGTSLQQYF. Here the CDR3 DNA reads TGCGCCAGCAGCCAAGGGACATCCTTACAGCAGTACTTC.

The chain's CDR3 is CASRGSLAILNEQYF. The DNA of the CDR3 is TGTGCCAGCAGGGGGAGCCTAGCGATCCTAAACGAGCAGTACTTC. The rearrangement links TRBV5-6 to TRBJ2-7; the D gene is possibly TRBD2 (6 bases). The CDR3 runs 15 residues. Trimming shortened V by 5 bases and J by 5 bases, and 20 bases separated the two germline ends. The germline gives CDR1 SGHDT, CDR2 YYEEEE.

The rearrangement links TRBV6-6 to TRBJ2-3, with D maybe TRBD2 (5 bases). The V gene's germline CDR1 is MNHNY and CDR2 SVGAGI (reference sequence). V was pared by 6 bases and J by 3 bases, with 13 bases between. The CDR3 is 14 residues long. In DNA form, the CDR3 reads TGTGCCAGCAGCCGCCAGAGGGATACAGATACGCAGTATTTT. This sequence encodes CASSRQRDTDTQYF.